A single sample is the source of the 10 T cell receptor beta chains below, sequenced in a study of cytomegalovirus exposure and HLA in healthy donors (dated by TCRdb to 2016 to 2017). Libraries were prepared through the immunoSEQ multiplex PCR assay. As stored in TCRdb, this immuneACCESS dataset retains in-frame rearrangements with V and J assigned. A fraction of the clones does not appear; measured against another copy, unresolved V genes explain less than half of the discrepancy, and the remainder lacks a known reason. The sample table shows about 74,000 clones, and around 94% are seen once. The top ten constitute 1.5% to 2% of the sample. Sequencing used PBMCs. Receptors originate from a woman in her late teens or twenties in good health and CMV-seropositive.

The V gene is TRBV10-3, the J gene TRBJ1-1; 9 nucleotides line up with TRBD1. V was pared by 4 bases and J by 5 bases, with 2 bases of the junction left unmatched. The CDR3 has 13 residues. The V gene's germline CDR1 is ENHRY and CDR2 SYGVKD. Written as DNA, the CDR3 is TGTGCCATCAGTGCCGGGACAGGGACTGAAGCTTTCTTT. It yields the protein CAISAGTGTEAFF.

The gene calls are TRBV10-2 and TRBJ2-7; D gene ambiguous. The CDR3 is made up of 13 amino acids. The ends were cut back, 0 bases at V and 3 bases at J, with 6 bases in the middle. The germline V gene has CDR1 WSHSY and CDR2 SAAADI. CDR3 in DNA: TGCGCCAGCAGTGAGTCTATTAGCTACGAGCAGTACTTC. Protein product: CASSESISYEQYF.

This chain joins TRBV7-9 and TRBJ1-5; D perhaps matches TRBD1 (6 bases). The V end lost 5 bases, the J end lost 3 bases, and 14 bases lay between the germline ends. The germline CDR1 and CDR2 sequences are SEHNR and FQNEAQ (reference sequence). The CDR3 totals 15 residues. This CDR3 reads CASSRSGQDNQPQHF. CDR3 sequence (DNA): TGTGCCAGCAGCCGATCGGGACAAGACAATCAGCCCCAGCATTTT. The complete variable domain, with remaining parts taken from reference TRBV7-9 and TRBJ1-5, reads DTGVSQNPRHKITKRGQNVTFRCDPISEHNRLYWYRQTLGQGPEFLTYFQNEAQLEKSRLLSDRFSAERPKGSFSTLEIQRTEQGDSAMYLCASSRSGQDNQPQHFGDGTRLSIL.

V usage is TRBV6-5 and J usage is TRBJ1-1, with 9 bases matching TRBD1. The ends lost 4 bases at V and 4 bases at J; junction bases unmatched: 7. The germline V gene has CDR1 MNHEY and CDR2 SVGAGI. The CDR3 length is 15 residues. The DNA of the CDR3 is TGTGCCAGCAGTTCCCGACAGGGGGAGGTCACTGAAGCTTTCTTT. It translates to CASSSRQGEVTEAFF.

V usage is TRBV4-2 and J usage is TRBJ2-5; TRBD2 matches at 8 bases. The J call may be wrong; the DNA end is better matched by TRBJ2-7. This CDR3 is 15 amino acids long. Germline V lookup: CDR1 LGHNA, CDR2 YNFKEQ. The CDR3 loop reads CASSQHGAGDYEQYF. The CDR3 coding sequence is TGTGCCAGCAGCCAACACGGAGCGGGGGACTACGAGCAGTACTTC.

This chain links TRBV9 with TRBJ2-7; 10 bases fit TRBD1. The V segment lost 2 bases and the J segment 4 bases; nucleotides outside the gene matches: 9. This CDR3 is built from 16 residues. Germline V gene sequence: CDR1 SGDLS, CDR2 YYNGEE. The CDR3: CASSVFRGDRGYEQYF. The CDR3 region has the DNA TGTGCCAGCAGCGTGTTCCGGGGGGACAGGGGTTACGAGCAGTACTTC. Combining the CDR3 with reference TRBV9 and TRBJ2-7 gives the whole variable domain DSGVTQTPKHLITATGQRVTLRCSPRSGDLSVYWYQQSLDQGLQFLIQYYNGEERAKGNILERFSAQQFPDLHSELNLSSLELGDSALYFCASSVFRGDRGYEQYFGPGTRLTVT.

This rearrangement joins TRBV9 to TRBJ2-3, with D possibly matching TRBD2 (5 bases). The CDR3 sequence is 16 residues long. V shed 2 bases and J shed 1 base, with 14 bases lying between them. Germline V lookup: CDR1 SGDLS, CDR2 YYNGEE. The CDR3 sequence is CASSVGIGSGTDTQYF. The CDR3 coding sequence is TGTGCCAGCAGCGTCGGCATAGGGAGTGGCACAGATACGCAGTATTTT.

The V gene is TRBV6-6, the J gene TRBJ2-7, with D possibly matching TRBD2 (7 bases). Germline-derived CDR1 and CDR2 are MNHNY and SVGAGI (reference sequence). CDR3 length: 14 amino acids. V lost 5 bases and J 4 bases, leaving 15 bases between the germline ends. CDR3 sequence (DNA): TGTGCCAGCAGTCCCCGAGGGGGGGGATACGAGCAGTACTTC. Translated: CASSPRGGGYEQYF.

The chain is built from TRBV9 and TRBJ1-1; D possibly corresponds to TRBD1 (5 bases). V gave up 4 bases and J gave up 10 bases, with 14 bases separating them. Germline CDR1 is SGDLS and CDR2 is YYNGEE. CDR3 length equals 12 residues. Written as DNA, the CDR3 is TGTGCCAGCAGCAGGAACGGGGGGGGAGCTTTCTTT. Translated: CASSRNGGGAFF.

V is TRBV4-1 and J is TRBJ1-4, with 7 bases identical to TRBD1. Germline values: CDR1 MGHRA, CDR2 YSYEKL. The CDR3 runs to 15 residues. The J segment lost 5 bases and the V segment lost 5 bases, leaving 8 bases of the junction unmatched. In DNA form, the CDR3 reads TGCGCCAGCAGCTATCTGACAGGGAAGAATGAAAAACTGTTTTTT. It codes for CASSYLTGKNEKLFF.